This T cell receptor (beta chain) was retrieved from a study of early T cells in non-severe SARS-CoV-2 infection (dated by TCRdb to the early 2020s). Describing the broader study: Bulk RNA from unsorted whole blood was used for TCR sequencing, so alpha and beta chains could not be paired.

In this sample, this clonotype turned up a few times. This clone's antigen is unknown. The record has no base qualities; no much larger clone is one base away. The CDR3 covers 11 residues, taking in both the cysteine and the phenylalanine. Only the CDR3 region is kept as DNA, spanning 33 bases read in frame from base 1. Trimming costs V 3 bases and J 4 bases, and their ends lie 3 bases apart. According to the germline V gene, CDR1 reads LGHNT and CDR2 reads FRNRAP. Library method: 5' RACE. These reads were obtained on a NextSeq 500. In the TCR library protocol, unique molecular identifiers were attached to individual cDNA molecules to correct for PCR bias and sequencing error. Both TCR alpha and beta chains were sequenced, and tight co-correlation was observed between alpha and beta sequence abundances in each sample. The original pipeline was this. Decombinator V4 was used to perform V gene, J gene and CDR3 annotation of TCR sequences. TCRs were defined as expanded if a significant change between any two time points was detected under a Poisson model with p below 0.0001. TCR abundances were normalised to the total number of TCRs sequenced in each sample and reported as counts per million. MAIT TCRs were defined by TRAV1-2 paired with TRAJ12, TRAJ20 or TRAJ33, and iNKT TCRs by TRAV10 paired with TRAJ18. VDJdb, accessed 1 November 2021, was searched for CMV, EBV and SARS-CoV-2 annotated TCRs, excluding TCRs annotated for multiple antigens. TCRdb redid the processing of the public reads, applying fastp at Q25 and MiXCR, and retained in-frame beta chains. Merged by CDR3 protein, the rows form single entries marked with the most common genes and DNA. TCRdb, not the authors, supplied the V and J calls. Here the sample has about 80,000 distinct CDR3 sequences; 12% occur a single time. The top ten constitute roughly a sixth of the sample.

The paper's findings and limits, for the study overall: VDJdb matching was skewed toward anti-spike CD8 responses and likely underestimated virus-specific expansions, missing private and CD4 specificities.

Set within a cohort of healthcare workers in London, UK, this nested case-control study involved weekly PCR testing of nasopharyngeal swabs along with blood sampling. Healthcare workers were enrolled in the week of the UK lockdown, from 23 to 31 March 2020, and were followed every week for up to roughly 15 weeks. Here the chain combines TRBV12-5 and TRBJ1-1; no confident D gene assignment can be made. This clonotype was obtained from an adult who was a healthcare worker with PCR-confirmed SARS-CoV-2 infection or an uninfected control (not recorded which). The donor label of this sample is uncertain. Sequencing was performed on whole blood, taken at baseline. The nucleotide sequence is TGTGCTAGTGGTTTAGGCACTGAAGCTTTCTTT. Protein translation: CASGLGTEAFF.